The 29 T cell receptor beta chains below were found in one sample sequenced in a study of PD-1 blockade in classical Hodgkin lymphoma. As for time point: cycle 4 day 1 (C4D1), after less than 7 weeks of nivolumab. In every patient, relapse followed autologous stem cell transplantation, while exposure to brentuximab vedotin differed. The method was immunoSEQ multiplex PCR; TCRdb's version includes in-frame clones alone and lacks a portion of them. The sample lists about 41,000 clones, 55% to 70% occurring once. This material consisted of peripheral blood mononuclear cells (PBMCs), taken before the fourth cycle of nivolumab. Source of these receptors: a human donor with classical Hodgkin lymphoma.

The chain employs TRBV5-4 and TRBJ1-3; a weak D match, TRBD1 (5 bases). This CDR3 comprises 14 residues. V shed 4 bases and J shed 3 bases, with 11 bases lying between them. Germline CDR1 reads SGHNT; CDR2 reads YYREEE (reference sequence). CDR3 residues: CASSDTGHGNTIYF. The CDR3, as DNA: TGTGCCAGCAGCGACACAGGTCATGGAAACACCATATATTTT.

CDR3 in amino acids: CASSEFGPGGPYNEQFF. In DNA form, the CDR3 reads TGTGCCAGCAGTGAGTTTGGTCCGGGGGGCCCGTACAATGAGCAGTTCTTC. The genes are TRBV6-1 and TRBJ2-1; D may be TRBD2 (7 bases). Germline lookup yields CDR1 MNHNS and CDR2 SASEGT. The CDR3 is 17 amino acids. Trimming pared 3 bases from V and 4 bases from J, leaving 19 bases between.

V is TRBV7-2 and J is TRBJ1-2; maybe TRBD1 (5 bases). The V gene lost 2 bases and the J gene lost 6 bases, with 22 bases spanning the gap. Germline CDR1 SGHTA, CDR2 FQGNSA. The CDR3 covers 17 residues. Here the CDR3 DNA reads TGTGCCAGCAGCTTACCGCCTACAGGAGGGGTTCTGAATGGCTACACCTTC. Its protein product is CASSLPPTGGVLNGYTF. Complete variable domain (other parts from reference TRBV7-2 and TRBJ1-2): GAGVSQSPSNKVTEKGKDVELRCDPISGHTALYWYRQSLGQGLEFLIYFQGNSAPDKSGLPSDRFSAERTGGSVSTLTIQRTQQEDSAVYLCASSLPPTGGVLNGYTFGSGTRLTVV.

Only one count was recorded for this clone. V is TRBV7-2 and J is TRBJ2-1; 8 positions match TRBD1. The ends lost 5 bases at V and 6 bases at J; junction bases unmatched: 15. The germline CDR1 and CDR2 sequences are SGHTA and FQGNSA. The CDR3 length is 17 residues. CDR3 in amino acids: CASSKTRSGTGSNEQFF. CDR3 DNA: TGTGCCAGCAGCAAAACGAGGTCCGGGACAGGTTCCAATGAGCAGTTCTTC. Filled out from reference TRBV7-2 and TRBJ2-1, the complete variable domain reads GAGVSQSPSNKVTEKGKDVELRCDPISGHTALYWYRQSLGQGLEFLIYFQGNSAPDKSGLPSDRFSAERTGGSVSTLTIQRTQQEDSAVYLCASSKTRSGTGSNEQFFGPGTRLTVL.

The chain uses TRBV27 and TRBJ2-7; D may be TRBD2 (6 bases). The CDR3 length is 15 residues. V lost 2 bases to trimming and J lost 4 bases, with 15 bases between them. In germline, CDR1 is MNHEY, CDR2 SMNVEV (reference sequence). The CDR3 reads CASSLGAGRIYEQYF. As DNA, the CDR3 is TGTGCCAGCAGTTTAGGGGCGGGGCGAATTTACGAGCAGTACTTC.

The rearrangement uses TRBV21-1 and TRBJ2-7. TRBV21-1 is shown as a pseudogene. The CDR3 spans 14 residues. This CDR3 is CASSNNLRWGEQYF. DNA of the CDR3: TGTGCCAGCAGCAATAATCTTCGGTGGGGCGAGCAGTACTTC.

The chain couples TRBV5-8 to TRBJ2-6; D is uncertain. Trimming took 4 bases from V and 0 from J, leaving 8 bases between them. The CDR3 has 15 residues. Germline V gene data show CDR1 as SGHTS and CDR2 as YDEGEE. The CDR3 coding sequence is TGTGCCAGCAGCCCGGTGAGCTCTGGGGCCAACGTCCTGACTTTC. It yields the protein CASSPVSSGANVLTF. The whole variable domain, remainder taken from reference TRBV5-8 and TRBJ2-6, is EAGVTQSPTHLIKTRGQQATLRCSPISGHTSVYWYQQALGLGLQFLLWYDEGEERNRGNFPPRFSGRQFPNYSSELNVNALELEDSALYLCASSPVSSGANVLTFGAGSRLTVL.

The genes are TRBV5-6 and TRBJ2-2; D is unclear. Trimming stripped 1 base from V and 1 base from J, with 5 bases between. This CDR3 comprises 14 residues. Looked up from germline, CDR1 is SGHDT and CDR2 is YYEEEE. The CDR3 DNA follows: TGTGCCAGCAGCTTGACACTGAACACCGGGGAGCTGTTTTTT. This sequence encodes CASSLTLNTGELFF.

V and J are TRBV6-5 and TRBJ1-2; 9 nucleotides agree with TRBD1. From germline, CDR1 is MNHEY and CDR2 SVGAGI. The V segment lost 7 bases and the J segment 5 bases; nucleotides outside the gene matches: 8. CDR3 length: 14 residues. CDR3 in DNA: TGTGCCAGCACCCGGGGACAGGGTGAATATGGCTACACCTTC. It is translated as CASTRGQGEYGYTF.

This clone showed up just once. CDR3 residues: CASRGTSPYEQYF. CDR3 nucleotide sequence: TGTGCCAGCAGGGGGACTAGCCCCTACGAGCAGTACTTC. The chain carries TRBV2 and TRBJ2-7, with TRBD2 matching 9 bases. V lost 6 bases to trimming and J lost 2 bases; unmatched junction nucleotides: 2. The CDR3 totals 13 residues. Germline loops: CDR1 SNHLY, CDR2 FYNNEI.

As concerns this clone: Its ends do not fully match the called genes, so a read error is possible. V usage is TRBV4-1 and J usage is TRBJ1-6, with a weak D call TRBD1 (5 bases). The CDR3 is made up of 15 amino acids. Germline lookup yields CDR1 MGHRA and CDR2 YSYEKL. Written as DNA, the CDR3 is TGCGCCAGCAGCCAAGGGTGGGGGTATAGTTCACCCCTCCACTTT. Protein product: CASSQGWGYSSPLHF.

The genes are TRBV7-8 and TRBJ1-1; D possibly corresponds to TRBD1 (5 bases). Between the trimmed V and J ends, which lost 0 bases and 3 bases, there was a span of 11 bases. CDR1 and CDR2 (germline): SGHVS, FQNEAQ. There are 15 residues in the CDR3. Here the CDR3 reads CASSLAAAGDTEAFF. CDR3 nucleotide sequence: TGTGCCAGCAGCTTAGCCGCAGCGGGGGACACTGAAGCTTTCTTT.

This clone came up once. The CDR3 here is CASRPGTNSYEQYF. Written as DNA, the CDR3 is TGTGCCAGCCGCCCCGGGACAAACTCCTACGAGCAGTACTTC. The J gene is TRBJ2-7, the V gene TRBV27, with D maybe TRBD1 (6 bases). CDR3 length equals 14 residues. Germline CDR1 and CDR2: MNHEY and SMNVEV (reference sequence). Trimming stripped 8 bases from V and 0 bases from J, with 14 bases between.

This clone has just one count. The chain joins TRBV9 to TRBJ2-5; the D is unclear. V gave up 4 bases and J gave up 3 bases, with 13 bases separating them. This CDR3 has 14 amino acids. Looked up from germline, CDR1 is SGDLS and CDR2 is YYNGEE. As DNA, the CDR3 is TGTGCCAGCAGCCCCCCTTTTATGAAAGAGACCCAGTACTTC. This codes for CASSPPFMKETQYF.

The chain combines TRBV9 with TRBJ2-1, with 9 bases identical to TRBD2. The trim removed 0 bases at V and 3 bases at J, leaving 4 bases unmatched. The CDR3 runs to 16 residues. Germline CDR1 reads SGDLS; CDR2 reads YYNGEE. CDR3 nucleotide sequence: TGTGCCAGCAGCGTAGGGGGAGCGGGGGGCTACAATGAGCAGTTCTTC. It codes for CASSVGGAGGYNEQFF.

The chain joins TRBV11-1 to TRBJ2-7; either TRBD1 or TRBD2 may supply D (6 bases each). The CDR3 has 15 amino acids. Germline V gene data show CDR1 as SGHAT and CDR2 as FQDESV (reference sequence). V lost 3 bases to trimming and J lost 3 bases, with 15 bases between them. CDR3 sequence reads: CASSLMEGVGYEQYF. Here the CDR3 DNA reads TGTGCCAGCAGCTTGATGGAGGGGGTCGGCTACGAGCAGTACTTC.

This rearrangement joins TRBV29-1 to TRBJ1-2, with no clear D. The CDR3 is 11 amino acids. The germline CDR1 and CDR2 sequences are SQVTM and ANQGSEA. The V end lost 8 bases, the J end lost 8 bases, and 15 bases lay between the germline ends. DNA of the CDR3: TGCAGCCTCCGGACGTCCCACGGCTACACCTTC. This codes for CSLRTSHGYTF.

The chain is built from TRBV2 and TRBJ2-3; no clear D gene. Germline CDR1 and CDR2: SNHLY and FYNNEI. CDR3 length: 15 amino acids. V was cut by 5 bases and J by 4 bases, with 16 bases left in between. Here the CDR3 DNA reads TGTGCCAGCAGTCTCCTTCTAGGGCTCGCAGATACGCAGTATTTT. It translates to CASSLLLGLADTQYF. Variable domain in full (rest from reference TRBV2 and TRBJ2-3): EPEVTQTPSHQVTQMGQEVILRCVPISNHLYFYWYRQILGQKVEFLVSFYNNEISEKSEIFDDQFSVERPDGSNFTLKIRSTKLEDSAMYFCASSLLLGLADTQYFGPGTRLTVL.

The chain recombines TRBV4-3 with TRBJ1-6; 8 positions agree with TRBD1. Germline CDR1 is LGHNA and CDR2 is YSLEER. The CDR3 is made up of 16 amino acids. After removal of 1 base from V and 9 bases from J, the junction contained 8 bases not matched to a gene. The DNA of the CDR3 is TGCGCCAGCAGCCAAGGGACAGGGAGTCCCATTTCACCCCTCCACTTT. It yields the protein CASSQGTGSPISPLHF.

The genes are TRBV5-6 and TRBJ2-3; D is ambiguous. This CDR3 has 15 residues. The germline V gene encodes CDR1 SGHDT and CDR2 YYEEEE. The V end lost 0 bases, the J end lost 1 base, and 9 bases lay between the germline ends. The CDR3 loop is CASSLVGVGTDTQYF. The CDR3 DNA follows: TGTGCCAGCAGCTTGGTCGGAGTGGGCACAGATACGCAGTATTTT.

As for this clone: Other DNA sequences in this specimen translate into the identical CDR3. This rearrangement joins TRBV7-9 to TRBJ2-3; D remains ambiguous. Germline V gene sequence: CDR1 SEHNR, CDR2 FQNEAQ (reference sequence). The CDR3 is 15 residues long. V dropped 5 bases and J dropped 0 bases, with 12 bases sitting between them. DNA for the CDR3: TGTGCCAGCAGCCCACCTGGGGTTAGCACAGATACGCAGTATTTT. It yields the protein CASSPPGVSTDTQYF. The whole variable domain, remainder taken from reference TRBV7-9 and TRBJ2-3, is DTGVSQNPRHKITKRGQNVTFRCDPISEHNRLYWYRQTLGQGPEFLTYFQNEAQLEKSRLLSDRFSAERPKGSFSTLEIQRTEQGDSAMYLCASSPPGVSTDTQYFGPGTRLTVL.

CDR3 sequence reads: CASRGDRGADWEKLFF. The CDR3 coding sequence is TGTGCCAGCAGAGGGGACCGGGGGGCTGACTGGGAAAAACTGTTTTTT. The gene calls are TRBV2 and TRBJ1-4; maybe TRBD1 (6 bases). The germline CDR1 and CDR2 sequences are SNHLY and FYNNEI. This CDR3 has 16 amino acids. Trimming pared 6 bases from V and 8 bases from J, leaving 22 bases between. The full variable domain, rest sourced from reference TRBV2 and TRBJ1-4, is EPEVTQTPSHQVTQMGQEVILRCVPISNHLYFYWYRQILGQKVEFLVSFYNNEISEKSEIFDDQFSVERPDGSNFTLKIRSTKLEDSAMYFCASRGDRGADWEKLFFGSGTQLSVL.

The chain combines TRBV5-4 with TRBJ2-7, with D perhaps TRBD2 (7 bases). This CDR3 has 18 amino acids. In germline, CDR1 is SGHNT, CDR2 YYREEE (reference sequence). V lost 4 bases and J 3 bases, leaving 26 bases between the germline ends. In DNA, the CDR3 is TGTGCCAGCAGCCAAGATTGGAGCGCGGGGGCCTCAATCTACGAGCAGTACTTC. Encoded protein: CASSQDWSAGASIYEQYF.

J is TRBJ2-1 and V is TRBV2; 10 positions match TRBD2. V shed 7 bases, J shed 3 bases, and the junction held 12 bases outside the gene matches. CDR3 length: 17 residues. The V gene's germline CDR1 is SNHLY and CDR2 FYNNEI. In DNA, the CDR3 is TGTGCCAGCAATGACGGCCCCGGGACTAGCGACTACAATGAGCAGTTCTTC. It codes for CASNDGPGTSDYNEQFF.

In its sample, this clone was seen many times. The J gene is TRBJ1-1, the V gene TRBV4-1; D is possibly TRBD1 (5 bases). Per germline, CDR1 MGHRA and CDR2 YSYEKL. The CDR3 is made up of 15 amino acids. V was pared by 2 bases and J by 0 bases, with 10 bases between. The CDR3 region has the DNA TGCGCCAGCAGCCAAAATACAGGATTGAACACTGAAGCTTTCTTT. Translation: CASSQNTGLNTEAFF.

V is TRBV6-5 and J is TRBJ1-2; the D gene is possibly TRBD1 (5 bases). The CDR3 is made up of 16 amino acids. Trimming pared 2 bases from V and 5 bases from J, leaving 18 bases between. Germline-derived CDR1 and CDR2 are MNHEY and SVGAGI. For the CDR3, the DNA is TGTGCCAGCAGTTACGATCGATGGGGCAGTTCATATGGCTACACCTTC. Its protein product is CASSYDRWGSSYGYTF.

V is TRBV25-1 and J is TRBJ1-3; no firm D call. The CDR3 loop spans 13 amino acids. Germline CDR1 and CDR2: MGHDK and SYGVNS. V was pared by 4 bases and J by 4 bases, with 8 bases between. CDR3 region: CASSGLGGNTIYF. The CDR3 DNA reads TGTGCCAGCAGTGGTCTTGGGGGAAACACCATATATTTT.

The count of this clone is one. The chain combines TRBV2 with TRBJ2-1, with TRBD2 identical over 7 bases. This CDR3 region has 14 residues. Germline V gene sequence: CDR1 SNHLY, CDR2 FYNNEI. The V and J ends lost 6 bases and 4 bases, in that order; junction bases with no gene match: 6. In DNA form, the CDR3 reads TGTGCCAGCAGAAACGGGGGGTGGTACAATGAGCAGTTCTTC. This codes for CASRNGGWYNEQFF. Based on the CDR3 plus reference TRBV2 and TRBJ2-1, the full variable domain is EPEVTQTPSHQVTQMGQEVILRCVPISNHLYFYWYRQILGQKVEFLVSFYNNEISEKSEIFDDQFSVERPDGSNFTLKIRSTKLEDSAMYFCASRNGGWYNEQFFGPGTRLTVL.

The chain carries TRBV11-2 and TRBJ2-2; D is ambiguous. Germline V gene sequence: CDR1 SGHAT, CDR2 FQNNGV. This CDR3 spans 16 amino acids. V dropped 5 bases and J dropped 0 bases, with 13 bases sitting between them. The CDR3 protein is CASSLNTQANTGELFF. DNA of the CDR3: TGTGCCAGCAGCCTAAACACACAAGCGAACACCGGGGAGCTGTTTTTT.